A selection of T cell receptor beta chains follows, all from one sample in a study of blood T cell repertoires in COVID-19. TCRdb keeps only in-frame clones here, not all; method: immunoSEQ multiplex PCR. Of 140,000 to 150,000 clones in the sample, about 87% were seen once. The specimen was peripheral blood. These receptors originate from a man aged 60-69 years with active or convalescent COVID-19. Each CDR3 is given with its conserved first and last residue. A D gene is named only where the DNA matches it firmly. Size tells how often a clone was seen (once, few, many) or the class of an expanded clone, and some rows leave it out.

>TRBJ2-1|TRBD2|NA|TRBV25-1
CASSELVAGGRHNEQFF
TGTGCCAGCAGTGAATTAGTGGCGGGAGGAAGGCACAATGAGCAGTTCTTC
>TRBJ2-3|TRBD1|NA|TRBV7-3
CASSLMGQGTDTQYF
TGTGCCAGCAGCTTAATGGGACAGGGAACAGATACGCAGTATTTT
>TRBJ2-1|NA|NA|TRBV6-5
CASGRGNNEQFF
TGTGCCAGCGGACGGGGGAACAATGAGCAGTTCTTC
>TRBJ2-1|TRBD2|NA|TRBV7-9
CASSYGLAGILYNEQFF
TGTGCCAGCAGCTACGGACTAGCGGGAATTTTGTACAATGAGCAGTTCTTC
>TRBJ2-7|TRBD2|NA|TRBV6-5
CASSSRDYTYEQYF
TGTGCCAGCAGTTCCCGGGACTATACCTACGAGCAGTACTTC
>TRBJ1-1|NA|few|TRBV5-1
CASSLSRGDTEAFF
TGCGCCAGCAGCTTATCCAGGGGCGACACTGAAGCTTTCTTT
>TRBJ1-2|TRBD1|NA|TRBV7-2
CASSPTTGTTGYTF
TGTGCCAGCAGCCCAACGACAGGGACAACTGGCTACACCTTC
>TRBJ2-1|TRBD1|NA|TRBV7-7
CASSPTVAGGREQFF
TGTGCTAGCAGCCCTACAGTTGCAGGGGGCCGTGAGCAGTTCTTC
>TRBJ2-1|TRBD2|NA|TRBV19
CASSMPGTRRNNEQFF
TGTGCCAGTAGTATGCCGGGGACTAGAAGGAACAATGAGCAGTTCTTC
>TRBJ2-7|TRBD1|NA|TRBV7-3
CASSRDRDEQYF
TGTGCCAGCAGCCGGGACAGGGACGAGCAGTACTTC
>TRBJ2-3|TRBD2|NA|TRBV5-1
CASSYIAGGSTDTQYF
TGCGCCAGCAGCTATATAGCGGGGGGAAGCACAGATACGCAGTATTTT
>TRBJ1-1|TRBD1|NA|TRBV9
CASSSEGAGTEAFF
TGTGCCAGCAGCTCAGAGGGGGCCGGGACTGAAGCTTTCTTT
>TRBJ2-1|TRBD2|NA|TRBV6-1
CASSSGTSGINEQFF
TGTGCCAGCAGTTCGGGGACTAGCGGGATCAATGAGCAGTTCTTC
>TRBJ2-1|NA|NA|TRBV6-2/TRBV6-3
CASSIYNEQFF
TGTGCCAGCAGTATATACAATGAGCAGTTCTTC
>TRBJ1-5|TRBD1|NA|TRBV6-2/TRBV6-3
CASSYSTGTVSNQPQHF
TGTGCCAGCAGTTACTCGACCGGGACAGTGAGCAATCAGCCCCAGCATTTT
>TRBJ2-7|TRBD2|NA|TRBV18
CASSPPTVAGGYEQYF
TGTGCCAGCTCACCACCGACGGTAGCGGGGGGCTACGAGCAGTACTTC
>TRBJ2-5|TRBD2|NA|TRBV5-1
CASSSSGGPGKTQYF
TGCGCCAGCAGCTCTTCGGGAGGGCCGGGAAAGACCCAGTACTTC
>TRBJ2-7|NA|NA|TRBV5-5
CASSLQGGGYEQYF
TGTGCCAGCAGCTTACAGGGAGGGGGTTACGAGCAGTACTTC
>TRBJ2-1|TRBD1|NA|TRBV28
CASSLFQGAWNEQFF
TGTGCCAGCAGTTTGTTCCAGGGGGCTTGGAATGAGCAGTTCTTC
>TRBJ2-1|TRBD2|NA|TRBV5-1
CASSYRLAGEQFF
TGCGCCAGCAGCTATAGACTAGCTGGTGAGCAGTTCTTC
>TRBJ2-7|NA|NA|TRBV6-2/TRBV6-3
CASSPWTVTYEQYF
TGTGCCAGCAGCCCTTGGACAGTCACCTACGAGCAGTACTTC
>TRBJ2-7|NA|NA|TRBV15
CATSRDTGFEQYF
TGTGCCACCAGCAGAGATACAGGGTTTGAGCAGTACTTC
>TRBJ2-7|TRBD1|NA|TRBV30
CAWSARTGSLGEQYF
TGTGCCTGGAGTGCCCGGACAGGCTCCTTAGGAGAGCAGTACTTC
>TRBJ1-2|TRBD1|NA|TRBV28
CASSQTGNGYTF
TGTGCCAGCAGCCAGACAGGGAATGGCTACACCTTC
>TRBJ1-3|NA|NA|TRBV28
CASSLRQFSDAIYF
TGTGCCAGCAGTTTACGACAGTTCTCAGACGCCATATATTTT
>TRBJ2-4|NA|NA|TRBV6-5
CASRTAGAKNIQYF
TGTGCCAGCAGGACAGCAGGGGCCAAAAACATTCAGTACTTC
>TRBJ2-3|NA|NA|TRBV24-1
CATSSRVVAVPDTQYF
TGTGCCACCAGTTCCAGGGTGGTGGCTGTCCCAGATACGCAGTATTTT
>TRBJ2-1|NA|once|TRBV11-3
CASSLAGQYYNEQFF
TGTGCCAGCAGCTTAGCTGGACAGTACTACAATGAGCAGTTCTTC
>TRBJ2-2|TRBD2|NA|TRBV4-3
CASSQVAGDTGELFF
TGCGCCAGCAGCCAAGTTGCGGGGGACACCGGGGAGCTGTTTTTT
>TRBJ1-2|NA|NA|TRBV12-3/TRBV12-4
CASSSREDYGYTF
TGTGCCAGCAGTTCCCGGGAGGATTATGGCTACACCTTC
>TRBJ2-1|TRBD2|NA|TRBV11-3
CASSQVGTSGGDNEQFF
TGTGCCAGCAGCCAGGTCGGGACTAGCGGAGGAGACAATGAGCAGTTCTTC
>TRBJ1-3|TRBD1|NA|TRBV6-5
CASSRTGGSGNTIYF
TGTGCCAGCAGTCGGACAGGGGGTTCTGGAAACACCATATATTTT
>TRBJ1-5|TRBD1|once|TRBV7-9
CASSTGQGSNQPQHF
TGTGCCAGCAGCACCGGACAGGGAAGCAATCAGCCCCAGCATTTT
>TRBJ1-5|NA|NA|TRBV28
CASSLQVSNSNQPQHF
TGTGCCAGCAGTTTACAGGTCTCGAATAGCAATCAGCCCCAGCATTTT
>TRBJ1-2|NA|NA|TRBV5-6
CASRAGSNYGYTF
TGTGCCAGCAGAGCAGGCTCTAACTATGGCTACACCTTC